This T cell receptor beta chain was sequenced during a study of CD8 T cells in Susac syndrome. A quantity of about 0.5 to 1 ug RNA underwent reverse transcription using random hexamers. One entry per CDR3 protein results from TCRdb running MiXCR on the immunoSEQ multiplex PCR reads. The table lists about 400,000 distinct CDR3 sequences, about 85% of them singletons, with 0.09% to 0.15% in the top ten. This CDR3 is built from 17 residues. CDR1 MGHRA and CDR2 YSYEKL come from the germline V gene. With V trimmed by 6 bases and J by 6 bases, 14 bases remained unmatched. Isolation of CD8+ and CD4+ T cells was performed negatively, whereas enrichment of TEMRA cells was done by FACS.

The sequenced sample was CD8+ T cells from PBMCs. The rearrangement uses TRBV4-1 and TRBJ2-7, with 13 bases fitting TRBD2. The receptor was derived from a human donor with multiple sclerosis. The CDR3 region has the DNA TGCGCCAGCAGTTCCGGACTAGCGGGAGCCAGCGGGGGCGAGCAGTACTTC. Translating it yields CASSSGLAGASGGEQYF.